Here is one T cell receptor beta chain with its context. No cognate antigen has been identified for it. No much larger clonotype is one base removed from it; base qualities were not supplied. These data originate in a study of blood T cells in healthy people across ages (dated by TCRdb to between 2015 and 2016). About the full investigation: In model experiments, roughly one uniquely barcoded TCR beta cDNA molecule per two T cells was captured by template switching. To track age-related changes in TCR beta repertoire diversity, the study relied on deep sequencing normalized with unique cDNA molecular identifiers. The donors were divided into four age groups: young (average around 15 years), middle-aged (about 39), aged (approximately 64) and long-lived (about 84). To avoid experimental bias, donors of different ages were randomly spread across the sequencing lanes. For two donors (one aged 18 to 30 and one aged 80 or older), the study analyzed two additional independent replicas of 1 million unique cDNA reads from the same blood draw.

Library generation was performed with 5' RACE. The instrument was an Illumina HiSeq 2500. The second PCR ran for roughly 7 to 11 cycles and used a J-beta primer mix along with a sample-barcoded 5' primer. Each TCR beta cDNA molecule received a unique molecular identifier from a template-switch 5' adaptor carrying 12 random nucleotides. Each sample yielded at least 2.5 million CDR3-containing paired-end reads. First-strand cDNA was synthesized from all RNA with the Mint cDNA synthesis kit, primed by a TRBC-specific oligonucleotide. Following uracil-DNA glycosylase treatment, all cDNA underwent a first 18-cycle PCR with the universal primers M1SS and BC2_uni_R. Per the source publication's procedure: Normalization of each sample was performed by random selection of 1 million high-quality reads, each carrying a distinct molecular identifier. Reads with shared molecular identifiers were discarded instead of being binned into consensus sequences. MiTCR, run with a Q25 quality threshold and the strictest error-elimination algorithm, handled CDR3 identification, clonotype clustering and error correction. A nonparametric unseen species model using Euler transformation provided a lower-bound estimate of total TCR beta diversity. The public reads were reprocessed in TCRdb via fastp at Q25 and MiXCR, keeping in-frame beta chains. Rows merge per CDR3 protein into single entries with the most common DNA and genes. TCRdb, not the authors, supplied the V and J calls. Across this sample there are approximately 800,000 distinct CDR3 sequences, with about half seen only once. Around 18% of the sample rests with the top ten.

The full study reports these points: As age increased, observed TCR beta diversity per million T cells dropped in a roughly linear way, and a significant reduction was already evident by age 40. Estimates of total diversity based on one million sequenced T cells were regarded as lower bounds and as underestimates. Compared with the aged group, the long-lived group had more naive CD4+ T cells, fewer expanded clones and increased TCR diversity, suggesting age selection. Donor CMV infection status was unknown, potentially confounding age-related changes in expanded clonotypes. There was a strong correlation between observed TCR beta diversity and the percentage of naive T cells measured by flow cytometry. Since profiling was done on bulk unsorted PBMCs, naive and antigen-experienced compartments could not be conclusively compared.

The CDR3 contains 14 residues, cysteine and phenylalanine counted. Just CDR3 DNA is preserved here, 42 bases in frame from base 1. V and J lose 4 bases and 5 bases, and a span of 13 bases separates them. Based on the germline V gene, the CDR1 and CDR2 sequences are SGHRS and YFSETQ. Donors were a few dozen systemically healthy Caucasian individuals from Russia aged roughly 6 to 95 years. Each donor gave about 9.2 milliliters of peripheral blood, drawn into EDTA-treated Vacutainer tubes. Ficoll-Paque density-gradient centrifugation was used to isolate PBMCs, with at least 6 million obtained per sample. Trizol reagent was used to extract total RNA from the PBMCs, yielding at least 5.5 micrograms per sample. The percentages of naive CD45RAhigh/CD27high T cells were determined by flow cytometry on a PBMC aliquot from every donor.

Sequenced: blood. The sequence links TRBV5-1 to TRBJ2-1, and perhaps TRBD2 as D gene, on 6 matching bases. The sequence was obtained from an older man in good health. The CDR3 corresponds to CASSPLGGHNEQFF. The DNA reads as follows: TGCGCCAGCAGCCCCCTGGGGGGACACAATGAGCAGTTCTTC.